The clone carrying this TCR beta chain was counted a few times. The antigen is undetermined. The sample belongs to a study of response to subunit inactivated influenza vaccine. TCRdb processed the RT-PCR reads anew with MiXCR; each CDR3 protein has one entry. This repertoire shows 590,000 or so distinct CDR3 sequences, 11% to 15% found once; its top ten account for 7.6%. The ends lost 2 bases at V and 2 bases at J; junction bases unmatched: 3. The CDR3 covers 15 residues. Germline CDR1 and CDR2: DFQATT and SNEGSKA (reference sequence). Points from the study as a whole: The study's authors posited that every seasonal influenza vaccination enlists few new T cells.

V and J are TRBV20-1 and TRBJ2-6, with TRBD1 matching 7 bases. The sequence came from a man between 50 and 59 years old who received an inactivated influenza vaccine. The sample was PBMCs from blood, taken 14 days before vaccination. Written as DNA, the CDR3 is TGCAGTGCTAGATACAGGGGAGCTGGGGCCAACGTCCTGACTTTC. Translation: CSARYRGAGANVLTF.